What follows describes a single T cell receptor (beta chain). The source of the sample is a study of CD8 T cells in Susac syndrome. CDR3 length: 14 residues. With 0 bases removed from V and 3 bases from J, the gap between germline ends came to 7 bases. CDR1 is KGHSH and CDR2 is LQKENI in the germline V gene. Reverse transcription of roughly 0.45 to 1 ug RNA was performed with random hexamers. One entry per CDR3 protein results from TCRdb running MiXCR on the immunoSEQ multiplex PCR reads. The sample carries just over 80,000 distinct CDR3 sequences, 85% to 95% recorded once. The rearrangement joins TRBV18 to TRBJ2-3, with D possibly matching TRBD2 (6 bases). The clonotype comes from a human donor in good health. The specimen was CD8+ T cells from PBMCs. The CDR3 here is CASSPPGTTDTQYF. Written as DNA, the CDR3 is TGTGCCAGCTCACCACCGGGGACTACAGATACGCAGTATTTT.